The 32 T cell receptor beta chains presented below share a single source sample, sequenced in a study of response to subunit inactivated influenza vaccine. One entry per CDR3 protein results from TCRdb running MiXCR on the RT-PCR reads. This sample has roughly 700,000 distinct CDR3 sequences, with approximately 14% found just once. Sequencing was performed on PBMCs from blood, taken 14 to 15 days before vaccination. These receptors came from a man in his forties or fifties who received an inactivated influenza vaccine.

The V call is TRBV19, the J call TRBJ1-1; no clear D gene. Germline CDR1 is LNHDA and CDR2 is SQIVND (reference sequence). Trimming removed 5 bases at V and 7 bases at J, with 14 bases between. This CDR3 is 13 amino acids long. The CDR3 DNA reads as TGTGCCAGTAGTCGAGTAGTGGGCTTTGAAGCTTTCTTT. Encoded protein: CASSRVVGFEAFF.

The CDR3 sequence is CASSFDSQETQYF. The CDR3 coding sequence is TGTGCCAGCAGTTTCGACTCCCAAGAGACCCAGTACTTC. This chain links TRBV12-3 or TRBV12-4 with TRBJ2-5; no clear D gene. The CDR3 sequence is 13 residues long. Trimming took 3 bases from V and 1 from J, leaving 6 bases between them.

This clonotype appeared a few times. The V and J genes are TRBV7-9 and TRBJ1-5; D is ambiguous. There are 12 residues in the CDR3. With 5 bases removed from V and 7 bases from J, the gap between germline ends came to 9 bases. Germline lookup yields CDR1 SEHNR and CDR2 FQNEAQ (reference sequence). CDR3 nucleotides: TGTGCCAGCAGCATGACAAACCAGCCCCAGCATTTT. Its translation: CASSMTNQPQHF.

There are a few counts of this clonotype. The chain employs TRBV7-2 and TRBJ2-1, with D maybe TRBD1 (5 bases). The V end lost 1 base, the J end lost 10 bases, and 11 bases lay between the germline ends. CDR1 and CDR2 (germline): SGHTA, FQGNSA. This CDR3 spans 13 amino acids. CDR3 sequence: CASSLGMRQEQFF. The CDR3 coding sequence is TGTGCCAGCAGCTTAGGTATGCGACAGGAGCAGTTCTTC.

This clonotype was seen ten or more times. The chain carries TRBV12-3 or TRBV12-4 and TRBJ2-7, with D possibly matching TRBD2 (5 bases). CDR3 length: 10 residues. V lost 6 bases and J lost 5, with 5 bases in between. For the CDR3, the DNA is TGTGCCAGCAGCGGGGACGAGCAGTACTTC. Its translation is CASSGDEQYF.

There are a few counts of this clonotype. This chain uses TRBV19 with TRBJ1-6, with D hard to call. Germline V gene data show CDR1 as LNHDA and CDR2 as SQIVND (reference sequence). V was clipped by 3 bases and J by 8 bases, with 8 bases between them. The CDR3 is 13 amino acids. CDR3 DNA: TGTGCCAGTAGTATTGATAATCATTCACCCCTCCACTTT. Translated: CASSIDNHSPLHF.

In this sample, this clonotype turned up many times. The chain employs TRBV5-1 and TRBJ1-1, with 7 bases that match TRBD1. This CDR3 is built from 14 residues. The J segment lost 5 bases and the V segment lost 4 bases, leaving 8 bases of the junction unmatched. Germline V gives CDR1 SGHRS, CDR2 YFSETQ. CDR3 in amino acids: CASSPGTVRTEAFF. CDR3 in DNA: TGCGCCAGCAGCCCAGGGACAGTGAGAACTGAAGCTTTCTTT.

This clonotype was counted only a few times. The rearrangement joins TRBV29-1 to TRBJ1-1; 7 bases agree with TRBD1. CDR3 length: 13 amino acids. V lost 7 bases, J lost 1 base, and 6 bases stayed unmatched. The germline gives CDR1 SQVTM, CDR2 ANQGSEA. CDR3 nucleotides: TGCAGCGCCCTGACAGGGCGGAACACTGAAGCTTTCTTT. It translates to CSALTGRNTEAFF.

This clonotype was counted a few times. CDR3 sequence (DNA): TGCGCCAGCAGCTTGGATGGGACGGGGTTGGATACGCAGTATTTT. It translates to CASSLDGTGLDTQYF. The J gene is TRBJ2-3, the V gene TRBV5-1; possibly TRBD1 or TRBD2 for D (5 bases each). The CDR3 has 15 residues. The V gene lost 0 bases and the J gene lost 6 bases, with 14 bases spanning the gap. Germline CDR1 SGHRS, CDR2 YFSETQ.

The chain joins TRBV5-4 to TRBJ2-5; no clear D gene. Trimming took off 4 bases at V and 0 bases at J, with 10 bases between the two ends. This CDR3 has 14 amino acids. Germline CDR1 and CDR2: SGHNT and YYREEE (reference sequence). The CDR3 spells CASSGVDNQETQYF. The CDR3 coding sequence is TGTGCCAGCAGCGGGGTAGACAACCAAGAGACCCAGTACTTC. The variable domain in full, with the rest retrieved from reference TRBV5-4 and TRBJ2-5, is ETGVTQSPTHLIKTRGQQVTLRCSSQSGHNTVSWYQQALGQGPQFIFQYYREEENGRGNFPPRFSGLQFPNYSSELNVNALELDDSALYLCASSGVDNQETQYFGPGTRLLVL.

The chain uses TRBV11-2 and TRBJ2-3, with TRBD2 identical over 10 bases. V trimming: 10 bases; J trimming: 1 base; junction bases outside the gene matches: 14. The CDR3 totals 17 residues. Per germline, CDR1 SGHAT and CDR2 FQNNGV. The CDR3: CATGTWASGSGTDTQYF. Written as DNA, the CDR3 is TGTGCCACCGGCACGTGGGCTAGCGGGAGTGGCACAGATACGCAGTATTTT.

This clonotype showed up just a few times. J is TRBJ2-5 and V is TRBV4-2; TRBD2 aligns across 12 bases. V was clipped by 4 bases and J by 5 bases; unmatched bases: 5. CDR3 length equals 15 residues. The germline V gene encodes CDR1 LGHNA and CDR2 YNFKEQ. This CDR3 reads CASSPRTSGEETQYF. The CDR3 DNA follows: TGTGCCAGCAGCCCCAGGACTAGCGGGGAGGAGACCCAGTACTTC.

CDR3 bases: TGTGCCAGCAGCCAGGGACAGGGCCAGCCCCAGCATTTT. Its translation: CASSQGQGQPQHF. The chain combines TRBV12-3 or TRBV12-4 with TRBJ1-5, with 9 bases aligning to TRBD1. The CDR3 is 13 amino acids. V lost 6 bases to trimming and J lost 7 bases; unmatched junction nucleotides: 4.

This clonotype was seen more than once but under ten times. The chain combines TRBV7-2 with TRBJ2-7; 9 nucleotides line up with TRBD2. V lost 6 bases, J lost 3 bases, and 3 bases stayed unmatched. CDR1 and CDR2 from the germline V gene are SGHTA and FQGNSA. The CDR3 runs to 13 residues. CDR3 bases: TGTGCCAGCAGACTGACTAGCGGCTACGAGCAGTACTTC. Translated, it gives CASRLTSGYEQYF.

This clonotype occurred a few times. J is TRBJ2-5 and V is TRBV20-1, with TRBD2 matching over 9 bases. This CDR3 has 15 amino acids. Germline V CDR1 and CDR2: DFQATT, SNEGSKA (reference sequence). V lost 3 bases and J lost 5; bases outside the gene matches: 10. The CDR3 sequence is CSASLGSGSYETQYF. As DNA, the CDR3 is TGCAGTGCTAGTTTGGGTAGCGGGAGTTACGAGACCCAGTACTTC.

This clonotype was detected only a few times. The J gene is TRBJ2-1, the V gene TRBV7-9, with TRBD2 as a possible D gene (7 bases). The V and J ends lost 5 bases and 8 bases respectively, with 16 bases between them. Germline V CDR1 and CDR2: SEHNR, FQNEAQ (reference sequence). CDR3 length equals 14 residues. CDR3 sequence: CASSPLGGRDEQFF. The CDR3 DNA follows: TGTGCCAGCAGCCCCCTCGGGGGGCGAGATGAGCAGTTCTTC.

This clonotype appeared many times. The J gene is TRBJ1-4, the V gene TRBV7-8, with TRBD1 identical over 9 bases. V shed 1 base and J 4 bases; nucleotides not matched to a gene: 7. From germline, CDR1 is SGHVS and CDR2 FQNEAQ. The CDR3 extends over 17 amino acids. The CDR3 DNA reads TGTGCCAGCAGCTTAGGGAACAGGGGGCGTAGTAATGAAAAACTGTTTTTT. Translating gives CASSLGNRGRSNEKLFF. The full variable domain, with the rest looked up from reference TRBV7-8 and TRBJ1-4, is GAGVSQSPRYKVAKRGQDVALRCDPISGHVSLFWYQQALGQGPEFLTYFQNEAQLDKSGLPSDRFFAERPEGSVSTLKIQRTQQEDSAVYLCASSLGNRGRSNEKLFFGSGTQLSVL.

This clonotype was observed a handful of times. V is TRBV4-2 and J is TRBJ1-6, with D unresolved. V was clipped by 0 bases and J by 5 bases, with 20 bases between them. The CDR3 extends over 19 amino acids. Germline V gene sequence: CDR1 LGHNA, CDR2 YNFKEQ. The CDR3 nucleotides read TGTGCCAGCAGCCAAGATAGTGGGAATCCCTCCCGCGATAATTCACCCCTCCACTTT. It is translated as CASSQDSGNPSRDNSPLHF.

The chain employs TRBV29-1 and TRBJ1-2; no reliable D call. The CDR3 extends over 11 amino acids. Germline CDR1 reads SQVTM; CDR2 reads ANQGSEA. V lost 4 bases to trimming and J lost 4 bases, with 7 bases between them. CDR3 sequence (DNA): TGCAGCGTTGTCGGGTTCTATGGCTACACCTTC. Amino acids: CSVVGFYGYTF.

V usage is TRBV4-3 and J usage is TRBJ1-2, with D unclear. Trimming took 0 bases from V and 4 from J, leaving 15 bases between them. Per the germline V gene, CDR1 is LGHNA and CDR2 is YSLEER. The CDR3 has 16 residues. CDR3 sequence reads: CASSQEVGRSLYGYTF. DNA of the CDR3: TGCGCCAGCAGCCAAGAGGTCGGCAGGTCCCTCTATGGCTACACCTTC.

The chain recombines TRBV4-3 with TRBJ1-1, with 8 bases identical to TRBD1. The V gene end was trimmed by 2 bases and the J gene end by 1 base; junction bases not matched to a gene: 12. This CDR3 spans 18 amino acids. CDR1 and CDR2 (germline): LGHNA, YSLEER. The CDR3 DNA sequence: TGCGCCAGCAGCCAAATGGCGTCGACAGGGGCGGGGAACACTGAAGCTTTCTTT. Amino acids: CASSQMASTGAGNTEAFF.

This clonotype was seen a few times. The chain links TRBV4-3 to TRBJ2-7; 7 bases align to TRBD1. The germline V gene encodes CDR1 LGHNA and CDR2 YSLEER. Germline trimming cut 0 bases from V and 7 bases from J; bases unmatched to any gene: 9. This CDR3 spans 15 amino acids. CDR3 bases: TGCGCCAGCAGCCAAGATAACAGGGGATCGGGGGAGCAGTACTTC. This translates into CASSQDNRGSGEQYF.

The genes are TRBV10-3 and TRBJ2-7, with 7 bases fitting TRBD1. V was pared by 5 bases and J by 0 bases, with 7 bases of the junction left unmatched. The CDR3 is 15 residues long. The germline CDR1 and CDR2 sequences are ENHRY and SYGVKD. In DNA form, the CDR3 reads TGTGCCATCAGTACACGGGACAGCAGCTCCTACGAGCAGTACTTC. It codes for CAISTRDSSSYEQYF.

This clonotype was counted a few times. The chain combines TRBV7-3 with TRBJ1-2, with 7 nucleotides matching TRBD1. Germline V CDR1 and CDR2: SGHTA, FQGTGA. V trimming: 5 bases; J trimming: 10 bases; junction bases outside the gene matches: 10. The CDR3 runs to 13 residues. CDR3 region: CASSPRTGGSYTF. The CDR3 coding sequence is TGTGCCAGCAGCCCCAGGACAGGCGGTTCCTACACCTTC.

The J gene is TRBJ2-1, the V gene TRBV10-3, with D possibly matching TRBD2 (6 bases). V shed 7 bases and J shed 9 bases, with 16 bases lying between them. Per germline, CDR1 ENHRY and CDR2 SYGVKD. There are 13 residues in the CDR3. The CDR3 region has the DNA TGTGCCATCACCGGGACTGGTAGGGTTGAGCAGTTCTTC. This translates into CAITGTGRVEQFF.

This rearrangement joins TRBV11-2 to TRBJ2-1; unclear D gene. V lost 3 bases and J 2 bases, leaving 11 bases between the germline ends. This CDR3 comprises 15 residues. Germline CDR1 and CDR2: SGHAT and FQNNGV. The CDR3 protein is CASSFSASTYNEQFF. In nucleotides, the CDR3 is TGTGCCAGCAGCTTCTCGGCAAGTACCTACAATGAGCAGTTCTTC.

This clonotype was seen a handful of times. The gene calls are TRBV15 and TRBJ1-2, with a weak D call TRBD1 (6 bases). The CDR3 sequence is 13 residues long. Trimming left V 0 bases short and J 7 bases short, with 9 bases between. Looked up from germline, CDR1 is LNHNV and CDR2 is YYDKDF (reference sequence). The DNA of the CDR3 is TGTGCCACCAGCAGAGAGAAGGGGGGTGGCTACACCTTC. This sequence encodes CATSREKGGGYTF.

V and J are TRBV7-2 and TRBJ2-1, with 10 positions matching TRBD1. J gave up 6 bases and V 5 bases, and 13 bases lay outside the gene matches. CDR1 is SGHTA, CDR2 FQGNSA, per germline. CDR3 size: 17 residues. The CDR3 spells CASSTQTGGTFFNEQFF. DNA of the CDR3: TGTGCCAGCAGCACCCAGACAGGGGGCACGTTCTTCAATGAGCAGTTCTTC.

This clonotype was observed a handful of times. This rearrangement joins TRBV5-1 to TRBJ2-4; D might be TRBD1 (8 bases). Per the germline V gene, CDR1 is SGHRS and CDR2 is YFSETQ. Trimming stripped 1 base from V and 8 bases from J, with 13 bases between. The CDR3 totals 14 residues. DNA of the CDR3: TGCGCCAGCAGCTTGAGGACAGGGAGGGACATTCAGTACTTC. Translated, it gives CASSLRTGRDIQYF.

CDR3 residues: CASSQEGRVHTF. DNA of the CDR3: TGCGCCAGCAGCCAAGAAGGAAGAGTCCACACCTTC. V is TRBV4-1 and J is TRBJ1-2, with unresolved D. Trimming left V 0 bases short and J 12 bases short, with 11 bases between. The CDR3 sequence is 12 residues long. The germline CDR1 and CDR2 sequences are MGHRA and YSYEKL.

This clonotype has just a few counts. CDR3 nucleotide sequence: TGCAGTGCTAGAGATCCGTATGTAGCGCAGTATTTT. Amino acids: CSARDPYVAQYF. This chain uses TRBV20-1 with TRBJ2-3; D gene ambiguous. Germline V lookup: CDR1 DFQATT, CDR2 SNEGSKA (reference sequence). This CDR3 contains 12 residues. The V end was cut by 0 bases, the J end by 10 bases, with 11 bases between.

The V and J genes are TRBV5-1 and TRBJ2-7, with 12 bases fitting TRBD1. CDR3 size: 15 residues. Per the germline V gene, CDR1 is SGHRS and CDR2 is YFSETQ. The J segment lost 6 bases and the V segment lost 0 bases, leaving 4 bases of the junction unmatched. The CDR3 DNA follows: TGCGCCAGCAGCTTGGAAGGGACAGGGGGCCGCGAGCAGTACTTC. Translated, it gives CASSLEGTGGREQYF.